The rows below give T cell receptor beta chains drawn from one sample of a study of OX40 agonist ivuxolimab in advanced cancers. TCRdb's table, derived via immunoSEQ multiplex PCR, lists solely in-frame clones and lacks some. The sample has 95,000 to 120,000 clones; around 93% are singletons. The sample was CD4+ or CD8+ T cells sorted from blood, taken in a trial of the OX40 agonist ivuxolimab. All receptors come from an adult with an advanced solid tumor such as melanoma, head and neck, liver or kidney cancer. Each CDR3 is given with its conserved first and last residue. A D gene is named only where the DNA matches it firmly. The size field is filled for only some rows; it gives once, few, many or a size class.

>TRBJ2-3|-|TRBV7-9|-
CASSLLLADTQYF
TGTGCCAGCAGCTTATTATTAGCAGATACGCAGTATTTT
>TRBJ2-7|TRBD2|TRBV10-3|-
CAIKSGGAVDEQYF
TGTGCCATCAAAAGCGGGGGGGCCGTAGACGAGCAGTACTTC
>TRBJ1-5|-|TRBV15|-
CATSRAQGRENQPQHF
TGTGCCACCAGCAGAGCCCAAGGCAGGGAGAATCAGCCCCAGCATTTT
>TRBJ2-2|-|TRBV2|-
CASYGVGGGELFF
TGTGCCAGCTACGGGGTAGGGGGCGGGGAGCTGTTTTTT
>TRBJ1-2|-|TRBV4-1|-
CASPRIRGYGYTF
TGCGCCAGCCCTCGGATTCGGGGCTATGGCTACACCTTC
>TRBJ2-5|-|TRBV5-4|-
CASSLFGYQETQYF
TGTGCCAGCAGCTTATTTGGGTACCAAGAGACCCAGTACTTC
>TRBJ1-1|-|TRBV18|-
CASSPLPARGGLEAFF
TGTGCCAGCTCACCACTACCCGCACGAGGGGGATTAGAAGCTTTCTTT
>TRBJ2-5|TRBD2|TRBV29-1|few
CSAQTVGGETQYF
TGCAGCGCCCAGACAGTGGGGGGGGAGACCCAGTACTTC
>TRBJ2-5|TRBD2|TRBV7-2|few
CASSWGLAGIETQYF
TGTGCCAGCAGCTGGGGACTAGCGGGGATAGAGACCCAGTACTTC
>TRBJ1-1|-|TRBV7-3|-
CASSQGGNTEAFF
TGTGCCAGCAGCCAAGGGGGTAACACTGAAGCTTTCTTT
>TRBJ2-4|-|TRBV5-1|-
CASSSGAQDGRIQYF
TGCGCCAGCAGCTCTGGCGCACAGGATGGGCGGATTCAGTACTTC
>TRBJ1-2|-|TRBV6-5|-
CASRSTVGYTF
TGTGCCTCCAGATCGACAGTTGGCTACACCTTC
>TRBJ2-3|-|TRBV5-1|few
CASSFGLGTDTQYF
TGCGCCAGCAGCTTTGGACTGGGCACAGATACGCAGTATTTT
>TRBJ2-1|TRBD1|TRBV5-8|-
CASSAYRDRIYNEQFF
TGTGCCAGCAGCGCCTACAGGGACAGGATTTACAATGAGCAGTTCTTC
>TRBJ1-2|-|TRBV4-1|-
CASSQDEATDGYTF
TGCGCCAGCAGCCAAGATGAGGCAACAGATGGCTACACCTTC
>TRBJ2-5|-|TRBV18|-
CASSYGTTQETQYF
TGTGCCAGCTCCTACGGGACAACCCAAGAGACCCAGTACTTC
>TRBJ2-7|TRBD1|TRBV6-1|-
CASSEGQGNEQYF
TGTGCCAGCAGTGAAGGACAGGGGAACGAGCAGTACTTC
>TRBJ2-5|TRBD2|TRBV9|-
CASSARGGGEETQYF
TGTGCCAGCAGCGCCCGGGGGGGCGGGGAAGAGACCCAGTACTTC
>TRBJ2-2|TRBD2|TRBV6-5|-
CASKLASSNTGELFF
TGTGCCAGCAAACTAGCGTCCTCGAACACCGGGGAGCTGTTTTTT
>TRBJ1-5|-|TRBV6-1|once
CASSEGSPNQPQHF
TGTGCCAGCAGTGAAGGGTCGCCCAATCAGCCCCAGCATTTT
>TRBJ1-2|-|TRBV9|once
CASSTQGADGYTF
TGTGCCAGCAGCACTCAGGGAGCGGATGGCTACACCTTC